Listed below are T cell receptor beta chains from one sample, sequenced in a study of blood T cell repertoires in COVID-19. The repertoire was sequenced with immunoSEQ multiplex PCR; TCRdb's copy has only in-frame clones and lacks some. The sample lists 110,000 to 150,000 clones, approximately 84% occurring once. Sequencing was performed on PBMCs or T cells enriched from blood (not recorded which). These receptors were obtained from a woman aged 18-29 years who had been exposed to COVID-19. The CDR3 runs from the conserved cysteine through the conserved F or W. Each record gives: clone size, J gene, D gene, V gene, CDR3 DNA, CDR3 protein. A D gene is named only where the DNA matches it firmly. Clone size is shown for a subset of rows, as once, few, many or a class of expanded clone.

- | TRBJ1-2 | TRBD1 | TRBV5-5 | TGTGCCAGCAGCTTGGGCGGACAGGGAAACTATGGCTACACCTTC | CASSLGGQGNYGYTF
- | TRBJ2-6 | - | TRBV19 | TGTGCCAGTAATTATGGGCTCTCTGGGGCCAACGTCCTGACTTTC | CASNYGLSGANVLTF
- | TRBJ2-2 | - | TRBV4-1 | TGCGCCAGCAGCCAAGATCGGAGGGAGGCCGGGGAGCTGTTTTTT | CASSQDRREAGELFF
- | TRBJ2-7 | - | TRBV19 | TGTGCCAGTAGTCCCTCCGGGGAACAGGGAGCCTACGAGCAGTACTTC | CASSPSGEQGAYEQYF
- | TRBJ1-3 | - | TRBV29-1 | TGCAGCGTCACCTCGGTCTCTGGAAACACCATATATTTT | CSVTSVSGNTIYF
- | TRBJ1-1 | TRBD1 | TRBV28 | TGTGCCAGCAGCGAAAACAGGGGAATGAACACTGAAGCTTTCTTT | CASSENRGMNTEAFF
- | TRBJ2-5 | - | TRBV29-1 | TGCAGCGTTGAAGGGGCCACCTCCCAGGAGACCCAGTACTTC | CSVEGATSQETQYF
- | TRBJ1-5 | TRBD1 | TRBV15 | TGTGCCACCAGCAGTGGGACAGAGCCTTTTCAGCCCCAGCATTTT | CATSSGTEPFQPQHF
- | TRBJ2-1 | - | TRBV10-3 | TGTGCCATCGGAGGGAAGCATAGCCTCAATGAGCAGTTCTTC | CAIGGKHSLNEQFF
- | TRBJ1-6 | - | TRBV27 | TGTGCCAGCAGCAGGGGCCTCAATTCACCCCTCCACTTT | CASSRGLNSPLHF
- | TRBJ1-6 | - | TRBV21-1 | TGTGCCAGCAGCAAACTTCTGGGCCCGAACTATAATTCACCCCTCCACTTT | CASSKLLGPNYNSPLHF
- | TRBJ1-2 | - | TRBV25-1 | TGTGCCAGCAGTGACCCGGGGGGGGCGCCGGACTATGGCTACACCTTC | CASSDPGGAPDYGYTF
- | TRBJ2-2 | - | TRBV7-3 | TGTGCCAGCAGCTTAATTTCCGGGAGTAACCCCAACACCGGGGAGCTGTTTTTT | CASSLISGSNPNTGELFF
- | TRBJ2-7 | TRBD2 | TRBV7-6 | TGTGCCAGCAGCTTAGGAGTAGCGGGAGGCTCCTACGAGCAGTACTTC | CASSLGVAGGSYEQYF
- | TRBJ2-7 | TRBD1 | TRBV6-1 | TGTGCCAGCAGTGAAGTAAGGGACAGTTACGAGCAGTACTTC | CASSEVRDSYEQYF
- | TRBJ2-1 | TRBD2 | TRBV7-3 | TGTGCCAGCAGCCTAGCGGGTGCCTCCTACAATGAGCAGTTCTTC | CASSLAGASYNEQFF
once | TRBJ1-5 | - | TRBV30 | TGTGCCTGGAACAGTTATAGCAATCAGCCCCAGCATTTT | CAWNSYSNQPQHF
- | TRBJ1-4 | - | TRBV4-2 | TGTGCCAGCAGCAGGGGTACTAATGAAAAACTGTTTTTT | CASSRGTNEKLFF
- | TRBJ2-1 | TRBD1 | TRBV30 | TGTGCCTGGAACGGACAGGGCGGTCATGAGCAGTTCTTC | CAWNGQGGHEQFF
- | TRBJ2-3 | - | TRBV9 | TGTGCCAGCAGCGCTAGCGCGGTTAGCACAGATACGCAGTATTTT | CASSASAVSTDTQYF
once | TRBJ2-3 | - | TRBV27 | TGTGCCAGCAGTTTAAGTTGGCAGGCCACAGATACGCAGTATTTT | CASSLSWQATDTQYF
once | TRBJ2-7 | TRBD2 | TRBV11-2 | TGTGCCAGCAGTTCGACATCGTTAGCGGGAGGCGAGCAGTACTTC | CASSSTSLAGGEQYF
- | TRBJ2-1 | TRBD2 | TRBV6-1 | TGTGCCAGCAGGGAAAGACAGGGACTAGCGGGAGTCAATGAGCAGTTCTTC | CASRERQGLAGVNEQFF
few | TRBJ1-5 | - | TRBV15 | TGTGCCACCAGAAAAATAGGCACAGCTAGCAATCAGCCCCAGCATTTT | CATRKIGTASNQPQHF
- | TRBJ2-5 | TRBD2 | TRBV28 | TGTGCCAGCCTGAGCGGGAGGGTGTGGCGGGAGACCCAGTACTTC | CASLSGRVWRETQYF
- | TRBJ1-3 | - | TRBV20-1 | TGCAGTGCTAGTGTCCCAGGGGCTGGAAACACCATATATTTT | CSASVPGAGNTIYF
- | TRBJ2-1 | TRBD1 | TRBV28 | TGTGCCAGCAGTCCCGACAGGGTTACCTACAATGAGCAGTTCTTC | CASSPDRVTYNEQFF
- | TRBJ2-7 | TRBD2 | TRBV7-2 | TGTGCCAGCAGCCCGGCGGCGGGAGCCTACGAGCAGTACTTC | CASSPAAGAYEQYF
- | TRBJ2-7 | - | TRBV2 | TGTGCCAGCAGTGAAGCGGGGGGTCTGTCCTACGAGCAGTACTTC | CASSEAGGLSYEQYF
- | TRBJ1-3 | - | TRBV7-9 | TGTGCCAGCAGCCTGGGCCGAGGGAGGAACACCATATATTTT | CASSLGRGRNTIYF
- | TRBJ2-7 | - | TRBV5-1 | TGCGCCAGCAGCTTGGGTGCAGGCCCCCAGGGAACCTACGAGCAGTACTTC | CASSLGAGPQGTYEQYF
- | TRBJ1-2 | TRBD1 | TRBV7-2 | TGTGCCAGCAGCTACACAGGGGTCGGAGGCTACACCTTC | CASSYTGVGGYTF
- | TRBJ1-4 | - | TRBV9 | TGTGCCAGCGGCGGCAGGGTGGAGGAAAAACTGTTTTTT | CASGGRVEEKLFF
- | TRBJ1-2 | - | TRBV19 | TGTGCCAGTACGGGGGGAGCCAACTATGGCTACACCTTC | CASTGGANYGYTF
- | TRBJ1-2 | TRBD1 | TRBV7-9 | TGTGCCAGCAGCTTAGTCCCCACGGACAGGGTCTTTGGCTACACCTTC | CASSLVPTDRVFGYTF
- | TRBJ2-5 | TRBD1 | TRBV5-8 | TGTGCCAGCAGCTCCCCAGGGGGCGCGGGGGAGACCCAGTACTTC | CASSSPGGAGETQYF
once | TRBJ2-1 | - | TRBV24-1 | TGTGCCACCAGTGACAGGGTAGGGTCCTACAATGAGCAGTTCTTC | CATSDRVGSYNEQFF
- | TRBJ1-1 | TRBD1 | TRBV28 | TGTGCCAGCAACCCCGGGACAGGGAAGGCTGAAGCTTTCTTT | CASNPGTGKAEAFF
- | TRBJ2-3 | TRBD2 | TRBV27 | TGTGCCAGCAGTTTAAAAGGCGGGAGGGCCAGGGGAGATACGCAGTATTTT | CASSLKGGRARGDTQYF
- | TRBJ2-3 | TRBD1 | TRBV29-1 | TGCAGCGTTGAAGATCTTACAGGGGGCGATACAGATACGCAGTATTTT | CSVEDLTGGDTDTQYF
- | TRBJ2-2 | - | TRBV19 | TGTGCCAGTAGTATCCGGCGAAGGAGGCAGGGGTGGTCCGGGGAGCTGTTTTTT | CASSIRRRRQGWSGELFF
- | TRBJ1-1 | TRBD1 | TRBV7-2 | TGTGCCAGCAGCTCCGGACAGGGAGGTTTAGCTTTCTTT | CASSSGQGGLAFF
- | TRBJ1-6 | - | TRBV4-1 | TGCGCCAGCAGCCAAGACAGGTTTGCTTCACCCCTCCACTTT | CASSQDRFASPLHF
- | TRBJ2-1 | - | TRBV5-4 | TGTGCCAGCAGCTTGGGTCGGCGGGAAGGGGATGAGCAGTTCTTC | CASSLGRREGDEQFF
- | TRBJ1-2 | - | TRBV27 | TGTGCCAGCAGTTGGAGTGAGGGAGGAGGCTACACCTTC | CASSWSEGGGYTF
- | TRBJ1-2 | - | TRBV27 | TGTGCCAGCAGTTTATCGAGGAACAGGATGAACTCGCATGGCTACACCTTC | CASSLSRNRMNSHGYTF
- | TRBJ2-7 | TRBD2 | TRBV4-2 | TGTGCCAGCAGCCAAGACCCGGAGGGACTAGCGGGAACCCACAGATCCTACGAGCAGTACTTC | CASSQDPEGLAGTHRSYEQYF
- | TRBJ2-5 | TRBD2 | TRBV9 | TGTGCCAGCAGCGTAGGAGTGCGGGAGGGCCTCGGGGAGACCCAGTACTTC | CASSVGVREGLGETQYF
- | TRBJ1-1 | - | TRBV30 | TGTGCCTGGAGTGTCCACATAGGGGACACTGAAGCTTTCTTT | CAWSVHIGDTEAFF
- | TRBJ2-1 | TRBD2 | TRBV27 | TGTGCCAGCAGTCCCCGACTAGCGGGAGGCCATGAGCAGTTCTTC | CASSPRLAGGHEQFF
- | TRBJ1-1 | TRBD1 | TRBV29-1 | TGCAGCACCAGGACAGGGCCTGAGAACACTGAAGCTTTCTTT | CSTRTGPENTEAFF
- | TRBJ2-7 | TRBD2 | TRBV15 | TGTGCCACCAGGGGAGGGGCTTACGAGCAGTACTTC | CATRGGAYEQYF
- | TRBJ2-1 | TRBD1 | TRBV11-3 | TGTGCCAGCAGCACAGGGGGCTCCTACAATGAGCAGTTCTTC | CASSTGGSYNEQFF